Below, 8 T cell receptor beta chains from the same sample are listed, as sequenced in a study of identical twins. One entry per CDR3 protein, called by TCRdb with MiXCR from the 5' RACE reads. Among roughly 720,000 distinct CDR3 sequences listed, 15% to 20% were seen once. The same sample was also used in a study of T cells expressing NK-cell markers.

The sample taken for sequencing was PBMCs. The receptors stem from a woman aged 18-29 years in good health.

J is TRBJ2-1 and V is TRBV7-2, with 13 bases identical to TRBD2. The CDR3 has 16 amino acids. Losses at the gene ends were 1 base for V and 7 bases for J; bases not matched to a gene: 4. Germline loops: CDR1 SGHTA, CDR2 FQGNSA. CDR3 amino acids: CASSLVSGLAGNEQFF. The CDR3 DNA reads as TGTGCCAGCAGCTTAGTATCGGGACTAGCGGGAAATGAGCAGTTCTTC. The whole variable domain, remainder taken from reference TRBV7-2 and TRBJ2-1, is GAGVSQSPSNKVTEKGKDVELRCDPISGHTALYWYRQSLGQGLEFLIYFQGNSAPDKSGLPSDRFSAERTGGSVSTLTIQRTQQEDSAVYLCASSLVSGLAGNEQFFGPGTRLTVL.

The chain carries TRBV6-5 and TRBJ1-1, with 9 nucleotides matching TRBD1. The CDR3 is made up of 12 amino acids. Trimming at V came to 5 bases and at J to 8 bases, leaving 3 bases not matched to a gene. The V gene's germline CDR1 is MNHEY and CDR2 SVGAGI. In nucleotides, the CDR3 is TGTGCCAGCAGTCGGGGGACAGGGGAAGCTTTCTTT. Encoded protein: CASSRGTGEAFF.

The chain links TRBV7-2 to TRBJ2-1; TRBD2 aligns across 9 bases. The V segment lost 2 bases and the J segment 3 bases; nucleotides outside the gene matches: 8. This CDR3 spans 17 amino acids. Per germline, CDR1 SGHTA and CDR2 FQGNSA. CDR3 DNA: TGTGCCAGCAGCTTAAAATTCCAAGCGGGGGGCTACAATGAGCAGTTCTTC. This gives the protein CASSLKFQAGGYNEQFF.

The CDR3 sequence: CASSLLGGPDTQYF. The CDR3 bases are TGTGCCAGCAGCTTATTGGGGGGACCCGATACGCAGTATTTT. The chain has TRBV7-2 and TRBJ2-3, with D maybe TRBD2 (6 bases). The CDR3 runs to 14 residues. Per germline, CDR1 SGHTA and CDR2 FQGNSA. The V end was cut by 2 bases, the J end by 6 bases, with 12 bases between.

DNA for the CDR3: TGTGCCAGCAGCGGCGCACAGGGATACGAGCAGTACTTC. This gives the protein CASSGAQGYEQYF. The V and J genes are TRBV9 and TRBJ2-7; weak D call: TRBD1 (6 bases). Deletions cut 3 bases from V and 4 bases from J, with 11 bases between. Germline CDR1 SGDLS, CDR2 YYNGEE. The CDR3 has 13 amino acids.

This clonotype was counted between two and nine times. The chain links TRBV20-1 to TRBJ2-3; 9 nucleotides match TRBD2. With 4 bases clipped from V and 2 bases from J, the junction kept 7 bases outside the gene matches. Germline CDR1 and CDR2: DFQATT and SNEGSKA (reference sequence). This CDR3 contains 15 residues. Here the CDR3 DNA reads TGCAGTGCTACTGGTGCTAGCGGGGCCACAGATACGCAGTATTTT. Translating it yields CSATGASGATDTQYF.

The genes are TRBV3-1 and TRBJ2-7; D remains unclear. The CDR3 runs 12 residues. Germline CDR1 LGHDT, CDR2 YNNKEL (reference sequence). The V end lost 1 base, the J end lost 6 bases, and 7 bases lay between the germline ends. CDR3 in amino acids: CASSQVASEQYF. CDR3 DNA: TGTGCCAGCAGCCAAGTAGCCTCCGAGCAGTACTTC.

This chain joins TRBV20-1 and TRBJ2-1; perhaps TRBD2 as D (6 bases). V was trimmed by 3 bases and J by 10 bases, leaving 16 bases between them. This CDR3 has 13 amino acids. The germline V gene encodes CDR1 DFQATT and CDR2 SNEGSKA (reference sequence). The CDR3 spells CSARQGTLPEQFF. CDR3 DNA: TGCAGTGCTAGGCAAGGGACTTTACCCGAGCAGTTCTTC.